This TCR beta chain comes out of a study of blood T cell repertoires in COVID-19. Study in general: COVID-19 samples collected from the United States, Italy and Spain covered acute and convalescent phases.

The junction had 7 bases not matched to a gene; V was cut back by 3 bases and J by 8 bases. This CDR3 region has 15 residues. Per germline, CDR1 KGHSH and CDR2 LQKENI. While infection was still active, Seattle patients were enrolled and then followed longitudinally. Sequencing used immunoSEQ multiplex PCR; TCRdb keeps in-frame clones, though not all of them. Here the sample spans roughly 220,000 clones, 86% being singletons. The TCR originated in a woman aged 45-65 years with COVID-19, enrolled during active disease. The rearrangement uses TRBV18 and TRBJ1-6; TRBD1 matches at 7 bases. The sequencing input was peripheral blood. The DNA for the CDR3 is TGTGCCAGCTCACCCCAACAGGGGTGGGATTCACCCCTCCACTTT. It yields the protein CASSPQQGWDSPLHF.